The 22 T cell receptor beta chains given below trace back to one sample, sequenced in a study of blood T cell repertoires in COVID-19. Using immunoSEQ multiplex PCR, the repertoire was profiled, and TCRdb retains in-frame clones only, with some absent. Among about 81,000 clones, around 88% were seen once, and the ten largest hold approximately 4.4%. Sequencing used peripheral blood. These receptor sequences come from an elderly woman with acute or convalescent COVID-19.

CDR3 in DNA: TGTGCCAGTAGTATAGGTCAGGGGGCCACTGAAGCTTTCTTT. The encoded protein is CASSIGQGATEAFF. The rearrangement links TRBV19 to TRBJ1-1, with 8 bases aligning to TRBD1. Germline trimming cut 1 base from V and 4 bases from J; bases unmatched to any gene: 2. The CDR3 loop spans 14 amino acids. Germline lookup yields CDR1 LNHDA and CDR2 SQIVND (reference sequence). Together with reference TRBV19 and TRBJ1-1, the CDR3 gives the full variable domain: DGGITQSPKYLFRKEGQNVTLSCEQNLNHDAMYWYRQDPGQGLRLIYYSQIVNDFQKGDIAEGYSVSREKKESFPLTVTSAQKNPTAFYLCASSIGQGATEAFFGQGTRLTVV.

The rearrangement joins TRBV12-3 or TRBV12-4 to TRBJ1-1; no firm D call. The CDR3 sequence is 13 residues long. V lost 6 bases, J lost 3 bases, and 11 bases lay in between. CDR3 nucleotides: TGTGCCAGCAGAGTCGGGGAATACACTGAAGCTTTCTTT. Its protein product is CASRVGEYTEAFF.

The chain uses TRBV7-9 and TRBJ1-4; D may be TRBD1 (5 bases). Germline lookup yields CDR1 SEHNR and CDR2 FQNEAQ (reference sequence). This CDR3 spans 15 amino acids. V gave up 3 bases and J gave up 7 bases, with 15 bases separating them. The CDR3 DNA reads as TGTGCCAGCAGCTTCCAGGGCTCAAGGGGTGAAAAACTGTTTTTT. It is translated as CASSFQGSRGEKLFF.

This sequence joins TRBV5-6 and TRBJ1-5; D is uncertain. Trimming stripped 3 bases from V and 2 bases from J, with 9 bases between. The CDR3 totals 14 residues. The germline CDR1 and CDR2 sequences are SGHDT and YYEEEE. CDR3: CASSSTGGNQPQHF. CDR3 nucleotide sequence: TGTGCCAGCAGCTCAACCGGGGGCAATCAGCCCCAGCATTTT.

CDR3 protein: CASSPEGNGEAFF. The CDR3 region has the DNA TGCGCCAGCAGCCCGGAGGGCAACGGTGAAGCTTTCTTT. This chain links TRBV5-1 with TRBJ1-1, with D unclear. Trimming took off 4 bases at V and 7 bases at J, with 14 bases between the two ends. This CDR3 has 13 amino acids. Looked up from germline, CDR1 is SGHRS and CDR2 is YFSETQ.

The chain recombines TRBV11-2 with TRBJ2-1; 11 bases match TRBD2. With V trimmed by 5 bases and J by 7 bases, 4 bases remained unmatched. This CDR3 is 14 amino acids long. CDR1 is SGHAT and CDR2 is FQNNGV in the germline V gene. CDR3 sequence reads: CASSDRTSGNEQFF. The CDR3 DNA reads as TGTGCCAGCAGCGACCGGACTAGCGGGAATGAGCAGTTCTTC. Full variable domain (remainder filled in from reference TRBV11-2 and TRBJ2-1): EAGVAQSPRYKIIEKRQSVAFWCNPISGHATLYWYQQILGQGPKLLIQFQNNGVVDDSQLPKDRFSAERLKGVDSTLKIQPAKLEDSAVYLCASSDRTSGNEQFFGPGTRLTVL.

In DNA, the CDR3 is TGTGCCACCAGCCGGTTACCGCGGAGGGCGAACACTGAAGCTTTCTTT. Amino acid sequence: CATSRLPRRANTEAFF. This chain uses TRBV15 with TRBJ1-1; D is ambiguous. This CDR3 comprises 16 residues. Germline loops: CDR1 LNHNV, CDR2 YYDKDF (reference sequence). V lost 5 bases to trimming and J lost 1 base, with 17 bases between them.

The J gene is TRBJ1-2, the V gene TRBV5-1, with D possibly matching TRBD1 (6 bases). Germline lookup yields CDR1 SGHRS and CDR2 YFSETQ. V lost 3 bases and J 2 bases, leaving 8 bases between the germline ends. The length of the CDR3 is 13 residues. The CDR3 nucleotides read TGCGCCAGCAGCTCGACAGGAAACTATGGCTACACCTTC. It is translated as CASSSTGNYGYTF.

The rearrangement links TRBV13 to TRBJ2-3, with 14 bases identical to TRBD2. The ends lost 5 bases at V and 5 bases at J; junction bases unmatched: 6. CDR3 length equals 16 residues. From germline, CDR1 is PRHDT and CDR2 FYEKMQ (reference sequence). In DNA, the CDR3 is TGTGCCAGCAGCGGTAGGACTAGCGGGGGGAAAGATACGCAGTATTTT. Protein: CASSGRTSGGKDTQYF.

This clone occurred once. The chain employs TRBV23-1 and TRBJ2-7; possible D gene TRBD2, 7 bases. TRBV23-1 is given ORF status, its function remaining uncertain. Trimming took 0 bases from V and 4 from J, leaving 13 bases between them. The CDR3 sequence is 15 residues long. In DNA, the CDR3 is TGCGCCAGCAGTCAATCGCGGGGGCAAGGGTACGAGCAGTACTTC. Its translation is CASSQSRGQGYEQYF.

The chain couples TRBV12-3 or TRBV12-4 to TRBJ2-5, with no clear D. The CDR3 consists of 13 residues. The V gene lost 6 bases and the J gene lost 5 bases, with 13 bases spanning the gap. The CDR3 nucleotides read TGTGCCAGCAGCCAAGCGCGCCGGGAGACCCAGTACTTC. Translating gives CASSQARRETQYF.

The V and J genes are TRBV15 and TRBJ1-4; TRBD1 might be the D (6 bases). Germline V gene lookup returns CDR1 LNHNV and CDR2 YYDKDF (reference sequence). This CDR3 spans 14 amino acids. V lost 1 base, J lost 6 bases, and 9 bases lay in between. The CDR3 loop is CATSRGSGDEKLFF. CDR3 DNA: TGTGCCACCAGCAGAGGGTCAGGGGATGAAAAACTGTTTTTT.

The rearrangement joins TRBV3-1 (or the pseudogene TRBV3-2) to TRBJ2-7, with 8 bases matching TRBD1. The CDR3 is 21 amino acids. In germline, CDR1 is LGHDT, CDR2 YNNKEL (reference sequence). The junction had 23 bases not matched to a gene; V was cut back by 4 bases and J by 0 bases. The CDR3 spells CASSRTTGAASFIQSSYEQYF. Written as DNA, the CDR3 is TGTGCCAGCAGCCGGACGACAGGGGCCGCCTCCTTCATCCAAAGCTCCTACGAGCAGTACTTC.

This chain connects TRBV10-2 to TRBJ2-2, with 10 bases lining up with TRBD2. The length of the CDR3 is 15 residues. Looked up from germline, CDR1 is WSHSY and CDR2 is SAAADI. The junction had 5 bases not matched to a gene; V was cut back by 6 bases and J by 4 bases. The CDR3 DNA reads as TGCGCCAGCAGGGATACTAGCGGGGTCACCGGGGAGCTGTTTTTT. This sequence encodes CASRDTSGVTGELFF.

The chain employs TRBV11-3 and TRBJ2-3; 7 bases align to TRBD1. The CDR3 spans 15 residues. The germline gives CDR1 SGHNT, CDR2 YENEEA. With 5 bases clipped from V and 0 bases from J, the junction kept 5 bases outside the gene matches. CDR3: CASSPGGRSTDTQYF. In DNA form, the CDR3 reads TGTGCCAGCAGCCCAGGGGGTAGGAGCACAGATACGCAGTATTTT.

CDR3 sequence: CASSLTGWETQYF. The CDR3 region has the DNA TGTGCCAGCAGTTTAACAGGCTGGGAGACCCAGTACTTC. V gene TRBV28 combines with J gene TRBJ2-5; tentatively, D is TRBD1 (5 bases). CDR3 length: 13 residues. Trimming took 2 bases from V and 5 from J, leaving 9 bases between them. Germline CDR1 MDHEN, CDR2 SYDVKM.

J is TRBJ1-2 and V is TRBV12-3 or TRBV12-4; D may be TRBD1 (5 bases). The CDR3 has 13 residues. Trimming left V 5 bases short and J 5 bases short, with 12 bases between. For the CDR3, the DNA is TGTGCCAGCAGTCCTCGACAGAGATATGGCTACACCTTC. This gives the protein CASSPRQRYGYTF.

V gene TRBV19 combines with J gene TRBJ1-2, with TRBD1 matching 10 bases. V dropped 2 bases and J dropped 0; count of bases not matched to a gene: 6. The germline V gene has CDR1 LNHDA and CDR2 SQIVND (reference sequence). The CDR3 contains 17 residues. DNA for the CDR3: TGTGCCAGTAGTATAACCGGGACAGGGGTAGCTAACTATGGCTACACCTTC. Protein sequence: CASSITGTGVANYGYTF.

The chain carries TRBV19 and TRBJ2-3; 13 bases align to TRBD2. This CDR3 spans 17 amino acids. The V gene end was trimmed by 4 bases and the J gene end by 8 bases; junction bases not matched to a gene: 12. CDR1 and CDR2 from the germline V gene are LNHDA and SQIVND (reference sequence). This chain's CDR3 is CASSTQLAGGPLGTQYF. The CDR3 DNA is TGTGCCAGTAGTACGCAACTAGCGGGAGGGCCTTTGGGTACGCAGTATTTT.

The chain carries TRBV7-2 and TRBJ2-7, with 7 positions matching TRBD1. The CDR3 totals 14 residues. The trim removed 4 bases at V and 0 bases at J, leaving 3 bases unmatched. Germline V gene lookup returns CDR1 SGHTA and CDR2 FQGNSA. CDR3 region: CASSSTGLSYEQYF. The CDR3 bases are TGTGCCAGCAGCTCGACAGGGCTCTCCTACGAGCAGTACTTC.

This clone was recorded a few times. CDR3 residues: CASSPLAGGPDTQYF. The DNA for the CDR3 is TGCGCCAGCAGCCCACTAGCGGGAGGGCCTGATACGCAGTATTTT. J is TRBJ2-3 and V is TRBV5-1; the match to TRBD2 covers 13 bases. Germline V lookup: CDR1 SGHRS, CDR2 YFSETQ. This CDR3 spans 15 amino acids. V was clipped by 4 bases and J by 6 bases; unmatched bases: 5.

Only one count was recorded for this clone. Its ends do not fully match the called genes, so a read error is possible. The chain uses TRBV4-1 and TRBJ2-3; 10 positions match TRBD2. The CDR3 totals 15 residues. Germline V lookup: CDR1 MGHRA, CDR2 YSYEKL. CDR3 residues: CASSQGLAGTDTQYF. The CDR3 DNA reads TGCGCCAGCAGTCAAGGACTAGCGGGCACAGATACGCAGTATTTT.